This TCR beta chain was recovered during a study of blood T cell repertoires in COVID-19. Study background: The analysed material was cDNA or gDNA that came from T cells, B-cell-depleted T cells, or PBMCs.

CDR3 length: 15 residues. Looked up from germline, CDR1 is SEHNR and CDR2 is FQNEAQ (reference sequence). Germline trimming cut 0 bases from V and 8 bases from J; bases unmatched to any gene: 4. In the source study's methods: Estimated nucleated cell counts came from reference gene primer amplification. Profiling relied on immunoSEQ multiplex PCR, and the TCRdb table lists in-frame clones only, not all of them. The V and J calls and the clone size are those of that table, but D and trimming were determined from the DNA. The data contain 85,000 to 110,000 clones, roughly 87% of them singletons. The sequenced sample consisted of peripheral blood. This TCR was recovered from a human donor in a cohort sampled during active COVID-19. The V and J genes are TRBV7-9 and TRBJ2-1; the match to TRBD2 covers 10 bases. The CDR3 loop reads CASSLALAGVDEQFF. In nucleotides, the CDR3 is TGTGCCAGCAGCTTAGCTCTAGCGGGAGTCGATGAGCAGTTCTTC.